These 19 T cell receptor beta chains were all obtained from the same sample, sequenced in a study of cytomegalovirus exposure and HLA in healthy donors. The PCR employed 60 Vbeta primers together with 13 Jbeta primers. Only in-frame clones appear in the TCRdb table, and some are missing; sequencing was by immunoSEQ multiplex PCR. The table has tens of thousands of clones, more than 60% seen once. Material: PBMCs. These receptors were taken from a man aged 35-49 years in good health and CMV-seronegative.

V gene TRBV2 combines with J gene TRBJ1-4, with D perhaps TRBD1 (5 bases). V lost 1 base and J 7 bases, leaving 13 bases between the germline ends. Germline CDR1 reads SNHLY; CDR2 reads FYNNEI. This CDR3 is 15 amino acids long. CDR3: CASSEGQGSGEKLFF. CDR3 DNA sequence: TGTGCCAGCAGTGAAGGGCAGGGTTCGGGTGAAAAACTGTTTTTT.

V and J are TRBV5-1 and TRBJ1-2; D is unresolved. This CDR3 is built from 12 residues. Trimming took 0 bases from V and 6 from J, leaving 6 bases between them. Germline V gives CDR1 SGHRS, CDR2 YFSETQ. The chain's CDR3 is CASSLGEDGYTF. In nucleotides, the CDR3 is TGCGCCAGCAGCTTGGGGGAGGATGGCTACACCTTC.

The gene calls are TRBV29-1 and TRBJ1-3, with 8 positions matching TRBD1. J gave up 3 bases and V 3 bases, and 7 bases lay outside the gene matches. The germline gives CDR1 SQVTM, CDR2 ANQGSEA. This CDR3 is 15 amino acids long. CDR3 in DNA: TGCAGCGTTGATTCTCCCGGGACAGGTGGAAACACCATATATTTT. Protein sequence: CSVDSPGTGGNTIYF.

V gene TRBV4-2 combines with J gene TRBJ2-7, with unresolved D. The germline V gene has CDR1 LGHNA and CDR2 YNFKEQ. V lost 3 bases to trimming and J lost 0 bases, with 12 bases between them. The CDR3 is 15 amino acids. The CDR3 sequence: CASSQATSNSYEQYF. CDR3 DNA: TGTGCCAGCAGCCAGGCAACATCCAACTCCTACGAGCAGTACTTC.

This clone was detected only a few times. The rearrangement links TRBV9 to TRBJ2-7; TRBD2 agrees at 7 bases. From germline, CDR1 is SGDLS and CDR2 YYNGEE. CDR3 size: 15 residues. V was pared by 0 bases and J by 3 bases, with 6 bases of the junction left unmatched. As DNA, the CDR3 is TGTGCCAGCAGCGTAGCCCCTAGCGGAAACTACGAGCAGTACTTC. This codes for CASSVAPSGNYEQYF.

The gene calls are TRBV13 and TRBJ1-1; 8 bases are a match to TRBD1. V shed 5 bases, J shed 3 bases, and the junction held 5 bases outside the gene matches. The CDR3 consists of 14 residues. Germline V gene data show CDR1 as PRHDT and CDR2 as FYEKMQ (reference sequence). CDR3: CASSARGQYTEAFF. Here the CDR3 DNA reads TGTGCCAGCAGCGCCAGGGGGCAGTACACTGAAGCTTTCTTT.

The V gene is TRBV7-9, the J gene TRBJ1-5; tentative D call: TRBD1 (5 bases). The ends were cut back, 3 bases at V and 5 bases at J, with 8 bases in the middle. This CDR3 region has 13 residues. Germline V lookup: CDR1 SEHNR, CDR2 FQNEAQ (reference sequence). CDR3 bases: TGTGCCAGCAGCTTGACACAGGATCAGCCCCAGCATTTT. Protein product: CASSLTQDQPQHF.

CDR3 nucleotide sequence: TGTGCCAGCAGCTCAAGACAGGGGTATACGCAGTATTTT. It is translated as CASSSRQGYTQYF. The rearrangement links TRBV11-3 to TRBJ2-3; 8 bases are a match to TRBD1. The trim removed 4 bases at V and 7 bases at J, leaving 4 bases unmatched. Germline V CDR1 and CDR2: SGHNT, YENEEA. This CDR3 is built from 13 residues.

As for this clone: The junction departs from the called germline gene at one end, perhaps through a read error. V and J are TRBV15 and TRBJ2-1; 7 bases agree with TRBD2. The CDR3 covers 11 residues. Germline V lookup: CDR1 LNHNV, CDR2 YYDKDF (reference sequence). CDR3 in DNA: TGTGCCACCAGCAGAGAGGGGGAGGGGCTCTTC. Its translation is CATSREGEGLF.

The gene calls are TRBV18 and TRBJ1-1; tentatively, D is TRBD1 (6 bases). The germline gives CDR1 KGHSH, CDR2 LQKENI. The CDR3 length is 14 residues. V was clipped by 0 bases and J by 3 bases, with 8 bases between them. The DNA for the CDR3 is TGTGCCAGCTCACCACCTGGACAGTACACTGAAGCTTTCTTT. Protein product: CASSPPGQYTEAFF.

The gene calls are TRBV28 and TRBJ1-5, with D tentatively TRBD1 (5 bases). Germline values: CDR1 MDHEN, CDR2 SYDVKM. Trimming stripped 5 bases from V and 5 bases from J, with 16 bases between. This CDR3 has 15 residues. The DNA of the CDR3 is TGTGCCAGCAGTCCGGTGGGACGGGGGGATCAGCCCCAGCATTTT. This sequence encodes CASSPVGRGDQPQHF.

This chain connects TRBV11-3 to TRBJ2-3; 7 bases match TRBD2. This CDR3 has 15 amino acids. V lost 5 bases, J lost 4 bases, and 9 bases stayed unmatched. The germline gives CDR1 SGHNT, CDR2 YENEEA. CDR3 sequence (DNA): TGTGCCAGCAGCGGGTCGGCGGGAGCAGCAGATACGCAGTATTTT. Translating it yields CASSGSAGAADTQYF.

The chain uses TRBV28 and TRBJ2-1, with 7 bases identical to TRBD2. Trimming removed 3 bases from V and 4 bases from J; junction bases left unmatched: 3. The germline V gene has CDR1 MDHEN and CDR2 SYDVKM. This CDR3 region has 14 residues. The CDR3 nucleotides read TGTGCCAGCAGTTTCCGGGAGGTTTACAATGAGCAGTTCTTC. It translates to CASSFREVYNEQFF.

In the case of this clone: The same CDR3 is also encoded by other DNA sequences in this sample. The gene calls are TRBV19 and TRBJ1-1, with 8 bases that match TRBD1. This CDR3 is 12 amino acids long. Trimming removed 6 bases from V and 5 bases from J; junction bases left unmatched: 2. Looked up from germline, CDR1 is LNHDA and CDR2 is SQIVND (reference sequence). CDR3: CASRDRDTEAFF. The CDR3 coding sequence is TGTGCCAGTAGGGACAGGGATACTGAAGCTTTCTTT.

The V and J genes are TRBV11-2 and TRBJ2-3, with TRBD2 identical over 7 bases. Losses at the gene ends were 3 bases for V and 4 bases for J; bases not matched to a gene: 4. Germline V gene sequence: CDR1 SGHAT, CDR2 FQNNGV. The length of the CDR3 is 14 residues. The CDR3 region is CASSFSGNPDTQYF. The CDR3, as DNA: TGTGCCAGCAGCTTCAGCGGGAACCCAGATACGCAGTATTTT.

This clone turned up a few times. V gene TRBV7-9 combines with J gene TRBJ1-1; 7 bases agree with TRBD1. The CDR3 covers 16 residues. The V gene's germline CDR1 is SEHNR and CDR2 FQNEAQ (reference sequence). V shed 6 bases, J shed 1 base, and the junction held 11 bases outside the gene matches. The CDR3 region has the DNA TGTGCCAGCAGTTCGGATTACAGGGGACCGAACACTGAAGCTTTCTTT. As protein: CASSSDYRGPNTEAFF.

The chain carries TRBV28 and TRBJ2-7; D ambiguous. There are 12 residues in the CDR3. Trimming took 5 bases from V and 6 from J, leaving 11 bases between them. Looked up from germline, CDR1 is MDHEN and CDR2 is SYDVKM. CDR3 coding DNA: TGTGCCAGCAGTCTGCGCCACCTCGAGCAGTACTTC. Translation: CASSLRHLEQYF.

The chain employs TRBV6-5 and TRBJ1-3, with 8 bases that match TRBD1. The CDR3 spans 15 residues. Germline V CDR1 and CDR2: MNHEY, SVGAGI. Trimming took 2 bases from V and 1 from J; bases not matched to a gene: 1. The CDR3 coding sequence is TGTGCCAGCAGTTACCAGGGGGCGTCTGGAAACACCATATATTTT. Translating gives CASSYQGASGNTIYF.

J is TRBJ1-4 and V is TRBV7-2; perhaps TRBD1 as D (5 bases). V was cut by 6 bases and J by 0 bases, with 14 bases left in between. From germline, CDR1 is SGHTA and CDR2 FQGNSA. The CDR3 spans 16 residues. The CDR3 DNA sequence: TGTGCCAGCAGTCGGGACGGAGGGACAACTAATGAAAAACTGTTTTTT. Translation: CASSRDGGTTNEKLFF.